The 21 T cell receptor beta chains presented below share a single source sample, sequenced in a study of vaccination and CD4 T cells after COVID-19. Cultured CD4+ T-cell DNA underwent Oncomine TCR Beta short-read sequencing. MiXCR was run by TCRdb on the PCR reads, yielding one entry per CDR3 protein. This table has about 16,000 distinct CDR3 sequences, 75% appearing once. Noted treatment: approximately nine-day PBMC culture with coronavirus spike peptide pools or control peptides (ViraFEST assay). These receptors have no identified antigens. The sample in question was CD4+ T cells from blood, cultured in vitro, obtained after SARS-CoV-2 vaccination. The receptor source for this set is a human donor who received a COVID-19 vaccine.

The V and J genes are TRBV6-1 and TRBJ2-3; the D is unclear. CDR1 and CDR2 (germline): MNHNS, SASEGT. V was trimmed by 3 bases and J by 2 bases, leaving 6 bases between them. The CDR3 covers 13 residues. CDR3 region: CASSDPYTDTQYF. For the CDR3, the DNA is TGTGCCAGCAGTGATCCGTACACAGATACGCAGTATTTT.

This CDR3 is CAWSRGLAGGELFF. CDR3 DNA: TGTGCCTGGAGTAGGGGACTAGCGGGCGGGGAGCTGTTTTTT. V is TRBV30 and J is TRBJ2-2, with 12 bases fitting TRBD2. Germline values: CDR1 GTSNPN, CDR2 SVGIG (reference sequence). The CDR3 runs to 14 residues. V lost 2 bases to trimming and J lost 7 bases; unmatched junction nucleotides: 2.

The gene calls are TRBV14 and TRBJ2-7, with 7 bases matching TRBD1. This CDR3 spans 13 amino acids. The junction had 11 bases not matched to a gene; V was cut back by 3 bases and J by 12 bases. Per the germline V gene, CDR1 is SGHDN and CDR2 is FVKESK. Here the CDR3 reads CASSQQGDDPRYF. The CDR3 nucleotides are TGTGCCAGCAGCCAGCAGGGGGACGATCCGCGGTACTTC.

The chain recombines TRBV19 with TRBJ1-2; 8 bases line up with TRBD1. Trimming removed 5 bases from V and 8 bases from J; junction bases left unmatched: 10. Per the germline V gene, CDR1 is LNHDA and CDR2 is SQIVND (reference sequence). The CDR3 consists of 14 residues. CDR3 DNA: TGTGCCAGTAGTCCCTCCCAGGGGGCTTGGGGCTACACCTTC. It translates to CASSPSQGAWGYTF.

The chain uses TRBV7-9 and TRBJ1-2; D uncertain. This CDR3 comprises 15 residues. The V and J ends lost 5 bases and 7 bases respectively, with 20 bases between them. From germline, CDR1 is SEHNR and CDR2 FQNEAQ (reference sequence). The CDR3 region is CASSQERFPRGGYTF. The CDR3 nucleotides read TGTGCCAGCAGCCAAGAGAGGTTCCCCCGGGGTGGCTACACCTTC.

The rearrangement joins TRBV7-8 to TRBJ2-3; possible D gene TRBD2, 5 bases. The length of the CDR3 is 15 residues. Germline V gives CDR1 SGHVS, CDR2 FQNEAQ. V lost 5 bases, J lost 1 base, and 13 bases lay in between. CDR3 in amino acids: CASSPAGWGTDTQYF. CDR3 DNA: TGTGCCAGCAGCCCCGCGGGTTGGGGCACAGATACGCAGTATTTT.

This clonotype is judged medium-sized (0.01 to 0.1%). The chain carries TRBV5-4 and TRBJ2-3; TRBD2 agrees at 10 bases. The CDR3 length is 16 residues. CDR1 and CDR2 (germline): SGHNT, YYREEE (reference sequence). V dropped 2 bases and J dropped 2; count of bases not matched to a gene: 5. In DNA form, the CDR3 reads TGTGCCAGCAGCTTTGTAGCGGGGGGCGACACAGATACGCAGTATTTT. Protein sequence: CASSFVAGGDTDTQYF.

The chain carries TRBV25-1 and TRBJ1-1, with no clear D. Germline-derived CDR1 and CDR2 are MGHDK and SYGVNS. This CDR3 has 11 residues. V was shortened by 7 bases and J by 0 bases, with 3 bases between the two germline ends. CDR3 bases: TGTGCCAGCACACTGAACACTGAAGCTTTCTTT. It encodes CASTLNTEAFF.

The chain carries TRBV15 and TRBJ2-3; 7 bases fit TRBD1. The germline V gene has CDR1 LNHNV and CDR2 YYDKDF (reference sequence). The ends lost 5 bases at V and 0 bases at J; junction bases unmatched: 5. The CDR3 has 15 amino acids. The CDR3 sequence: CATSLDRASTDTQYF. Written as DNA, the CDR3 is TGTGCCACCAGCCTCGACAGGGCTAGCACAGATACGCAGTATTTT.

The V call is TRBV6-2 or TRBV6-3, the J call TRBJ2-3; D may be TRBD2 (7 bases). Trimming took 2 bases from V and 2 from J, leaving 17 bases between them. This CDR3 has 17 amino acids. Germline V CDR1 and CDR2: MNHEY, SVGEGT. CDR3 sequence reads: CASSYLRGGADTDTQYF. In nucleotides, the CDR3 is TGTGCCAGCAGTTACCTGAGGGGGGGGGCCGACACAGATACGCAGTATTTT.

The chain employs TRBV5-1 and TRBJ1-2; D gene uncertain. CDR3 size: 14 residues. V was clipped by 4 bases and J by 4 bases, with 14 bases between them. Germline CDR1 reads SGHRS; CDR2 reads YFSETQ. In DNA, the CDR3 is TGCGCCAGCAGCCCGGGATCCGGGTCCTATGGCTACACCTTC. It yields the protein CASSPGSGSYGYTF. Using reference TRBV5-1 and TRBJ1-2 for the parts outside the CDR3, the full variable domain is KAGVTQTPRYLIKTRGQQVTLSCSPISGHRSVSWYQQTPGQGLQFLFEYFSETQRNKGNFPGRFSGRQFSNSRSEMNVSTLELGDSALYLCASSPGSGSYGYTFGSGTRLTVV.

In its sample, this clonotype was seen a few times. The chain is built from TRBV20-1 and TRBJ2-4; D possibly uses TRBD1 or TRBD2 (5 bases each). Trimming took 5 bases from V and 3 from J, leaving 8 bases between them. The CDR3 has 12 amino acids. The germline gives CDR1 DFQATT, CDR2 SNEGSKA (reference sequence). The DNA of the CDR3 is TGCAGTGCTGAGAGGGGCAAAAACATTCAGTACTTC. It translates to CSAERGKNIQYF.

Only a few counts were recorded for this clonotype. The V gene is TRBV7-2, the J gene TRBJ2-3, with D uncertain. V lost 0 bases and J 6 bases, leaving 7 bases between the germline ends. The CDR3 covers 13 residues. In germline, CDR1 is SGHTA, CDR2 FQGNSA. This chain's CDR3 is CASSLAGPDTQYF. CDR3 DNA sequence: TGTGCCAGCAGCTTAGCAGGACCCGATACGCAGTATTTT.

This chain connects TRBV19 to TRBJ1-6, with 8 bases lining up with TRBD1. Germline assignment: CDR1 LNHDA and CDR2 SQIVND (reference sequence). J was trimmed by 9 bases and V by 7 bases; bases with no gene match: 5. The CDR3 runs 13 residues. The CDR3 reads CASTEDRASPLHF. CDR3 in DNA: TGTGCCAGTACAGAGGACAGGGCTTCACCCCTCCACTTT.

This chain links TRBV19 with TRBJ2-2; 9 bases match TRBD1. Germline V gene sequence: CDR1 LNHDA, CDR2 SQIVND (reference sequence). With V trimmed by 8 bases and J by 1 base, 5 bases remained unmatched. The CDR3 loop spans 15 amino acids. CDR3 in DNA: TGTGCCAGTCCCGGGACAGGGCTGAACACCGGGGAGCTGTTTTTT. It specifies CASPGTGLNTGELFF.

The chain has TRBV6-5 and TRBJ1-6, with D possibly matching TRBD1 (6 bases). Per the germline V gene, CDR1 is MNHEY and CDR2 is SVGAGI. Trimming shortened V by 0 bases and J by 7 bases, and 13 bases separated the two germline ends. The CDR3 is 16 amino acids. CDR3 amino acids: CASSYSPGQTNSPLHF. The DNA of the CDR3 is TGTGCCAGCAGTTACTCTCCCGGACAGACAAATTCACCCCTCCACTTT.

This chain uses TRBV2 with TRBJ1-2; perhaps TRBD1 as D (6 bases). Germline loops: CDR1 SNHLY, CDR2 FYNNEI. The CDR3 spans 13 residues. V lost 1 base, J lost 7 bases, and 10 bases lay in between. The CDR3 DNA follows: TGTGCCAGCAGTGAAGACAGGGTGGCTGGCTACACCTTC. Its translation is CASSEDRVAGYTF.

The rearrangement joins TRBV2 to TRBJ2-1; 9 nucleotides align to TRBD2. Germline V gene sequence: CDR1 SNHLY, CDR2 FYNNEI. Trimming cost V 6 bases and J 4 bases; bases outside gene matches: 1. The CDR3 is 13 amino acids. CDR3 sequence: CASRRGGYNEQFF. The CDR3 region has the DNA TGTGCCAGCAGGCGGGGGGGGTACAATGAGCAGTTCTTC.

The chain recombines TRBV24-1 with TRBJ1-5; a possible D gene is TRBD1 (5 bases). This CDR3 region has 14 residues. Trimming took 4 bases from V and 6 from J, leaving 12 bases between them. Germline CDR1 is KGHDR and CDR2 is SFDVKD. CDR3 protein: CATSDRVGLQPQHF. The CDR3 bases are TGTGCCACCAGTGACAGGGTTGGGCTTCAGCCCCAGCATTTT.

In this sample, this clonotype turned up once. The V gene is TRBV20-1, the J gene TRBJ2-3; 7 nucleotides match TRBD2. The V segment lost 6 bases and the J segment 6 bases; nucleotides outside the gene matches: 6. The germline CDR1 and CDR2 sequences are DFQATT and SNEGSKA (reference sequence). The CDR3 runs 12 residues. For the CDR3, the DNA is TGCAGTGCCGTCAGTAGCGGGGATACGCAGTATTTT. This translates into CSAVSSGDTQYF.

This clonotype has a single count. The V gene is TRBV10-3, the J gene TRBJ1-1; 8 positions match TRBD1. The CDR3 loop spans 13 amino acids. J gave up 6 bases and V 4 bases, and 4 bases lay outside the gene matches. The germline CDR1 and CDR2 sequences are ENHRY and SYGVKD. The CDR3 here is CAISGTGFSEAFF. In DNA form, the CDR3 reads TGTGCCATCAGTGGGACAGGGTTTTCTGAAGCTTTCTTT.